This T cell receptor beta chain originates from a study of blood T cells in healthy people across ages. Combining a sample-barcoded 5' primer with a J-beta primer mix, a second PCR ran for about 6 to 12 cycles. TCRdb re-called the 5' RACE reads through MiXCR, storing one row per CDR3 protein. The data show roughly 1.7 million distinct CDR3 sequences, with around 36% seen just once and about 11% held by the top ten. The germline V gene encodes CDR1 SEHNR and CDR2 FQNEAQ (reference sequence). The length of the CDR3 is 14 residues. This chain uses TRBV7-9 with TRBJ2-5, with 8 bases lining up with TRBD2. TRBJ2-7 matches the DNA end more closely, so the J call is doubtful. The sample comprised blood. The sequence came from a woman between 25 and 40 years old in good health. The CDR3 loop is CASSFTSGNYEQYF. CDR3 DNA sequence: TGTGCCAGCAGCTTTACTAGCGGAAACTACGAGCAGTACTTC.